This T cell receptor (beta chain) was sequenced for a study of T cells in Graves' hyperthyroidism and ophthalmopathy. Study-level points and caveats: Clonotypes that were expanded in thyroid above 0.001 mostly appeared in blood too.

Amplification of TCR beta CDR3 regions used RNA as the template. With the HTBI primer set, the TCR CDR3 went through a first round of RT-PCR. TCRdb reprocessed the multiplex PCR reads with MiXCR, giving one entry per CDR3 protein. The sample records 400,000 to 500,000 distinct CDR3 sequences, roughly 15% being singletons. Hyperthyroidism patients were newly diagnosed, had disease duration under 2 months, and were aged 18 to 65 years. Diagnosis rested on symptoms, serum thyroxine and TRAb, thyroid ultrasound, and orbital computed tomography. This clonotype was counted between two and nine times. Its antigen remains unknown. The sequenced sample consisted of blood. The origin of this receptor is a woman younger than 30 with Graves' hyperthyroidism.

Written as DNA, the CDR3 is TGCGCCAGCAGCTTGTTAGGCGCGAGCAATGAGCAGTTCTTC. Its translation: CASSLLGASNEQFF. The chain has TRBV5-1 and TRBJ2-1; D gene ambiguous. The CDR3 length is 14 residues. The V and J ends lost 1 base and 6 bases respectively, with 11 bases between them. From germline, CDR1 is SGHRS and CDR2 YFSETQ. Full variable domain (missing parts from reference TRBV5-1 and TRBJ2-1): KAGVTQTPRYLIKTRGQQVTLSCSPISGHRSVSWYQQTPGQGLQFLFEYFSETQRNKGNFPGRFSGRQFSNSRSEMNVSTLELGDSALYLCASSLLGASNEQFFGPGTRLTVL.